This TCR beta chain was captured by sequencing in a study of OX40 agonist ivuxolimab in advanced cancers. Across the whole study: The dose of intravenous ivuxolimab that patients received every 2 weeks ranged from 0.01 to 10 mg/kg. More than 35% of patients had received prior checkpoint inhibitor therapy. The study, taken as a whole, reports: The investigators did not determine what antigen specificity the expanded peripheral T cells had. Among the lowest levels of clonal expansion were found in partial responders at 0.1-3.0 mg/kg.

Worth noting for this clone: What it binds is not known.

Assay used: immunoSEQ multiplex PCR; TCRdb lists only in-frame clones, some missing. The data contain 40,000 to 45,000 clones, 85% of them seen just once; the ten biggest clones take up around 17%. Germline CDR1 and CDR2: WNHNN and SYGVQD (reference sequence). The V end lost 4 bases, the J end lost 8 bases, and 9 bases lay between the germline ends. The CDR3 runs to 12 residues. The TCR comes from an adult with an advanced solid tumor such as melanoma, head and neck, liver or kidney cancer. This specimen consisted of CD4+ or CD8+ T cells sorted from blood, obtained in a trial of the OX40 agonist ivuxolimab. The chain has TRBV10-1 and TRBJ2-1, with TRBD1 as a possible D gene (6 bases). CDR3 sequence reads: CASSGQVDEQFF. The CDR3 DNA sequence: TGCGCCAGCAGTGGACAGGTCGATGAGCAGTTCTTC.